Detailed here is one TCR beta chain. This record comes from a study of blood T cell repertoires in COVID-19. Libraries were prepared by immunoSEQ multiplex PCR; TCRdb keeps only in-frame clonotypes and omits some of them. Of fewer than 350,000 clones detected, approximately 80% appear once; the ten largest clones hold around 4.1%. V dropped 5 bases and J dropped 7; count of bases not matched to a gene: 13. The CDR3 is 16 amino acids. Germline CDR1 and CDR2: LNHDA and SQIVND (reference sequence). Specimen: peripheral blood. The chain joins TRBV19 to TRBJ2-5, with 10 bases aligning to TRBD2. This TCR was sampled from a woman between 45 and 60 years old with active or convalescent COVID-19. The CDR3 protein is CASSGALAGGSGTQYF. In DNA form, the CDR3 reads TGTGCCAGTAGTGGAGCGTTAGCGGGAGGTTCGGGGACCCAGTACTTC.